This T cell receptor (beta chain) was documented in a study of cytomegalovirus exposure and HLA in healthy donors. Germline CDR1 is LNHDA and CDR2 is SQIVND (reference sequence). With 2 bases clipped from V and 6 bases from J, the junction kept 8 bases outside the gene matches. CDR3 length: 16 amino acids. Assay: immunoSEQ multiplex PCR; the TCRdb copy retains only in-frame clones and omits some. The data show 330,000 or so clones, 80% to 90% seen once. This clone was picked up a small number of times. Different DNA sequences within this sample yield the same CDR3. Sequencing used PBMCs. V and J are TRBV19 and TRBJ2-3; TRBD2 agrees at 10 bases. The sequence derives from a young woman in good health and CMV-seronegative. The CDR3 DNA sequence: TGTGCCAGTAGTATACGGCTAGCGGGAGTCGGGGATACGCAGTATTTT. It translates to CASSIRLAGVGDTQYF.